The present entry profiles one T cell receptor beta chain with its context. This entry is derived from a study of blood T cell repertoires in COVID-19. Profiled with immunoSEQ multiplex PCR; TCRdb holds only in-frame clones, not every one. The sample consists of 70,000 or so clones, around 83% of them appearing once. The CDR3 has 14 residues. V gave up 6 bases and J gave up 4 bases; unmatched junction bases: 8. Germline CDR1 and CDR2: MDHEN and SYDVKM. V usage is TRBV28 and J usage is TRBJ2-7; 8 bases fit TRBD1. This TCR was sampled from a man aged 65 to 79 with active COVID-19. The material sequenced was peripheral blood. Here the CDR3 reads CASSPQGAQYEQYF. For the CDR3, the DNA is TGTGCCAGCAGCCCCCAGGGGGCGCAGTACGAGCAGTACTTC.